This TCR beta chain was profiled in a study of early T cells in non-severe SARS-CoV-2 infection. Study background: The study sequenced bulk RNA from unsorted whole blood, with chains unpaired.

The V end was cut by 4 bases, the J end by 8 bases, with 18 bases between. Germline loops: CDR1 SGHDT, CDR2 YYEEEE. The CDR3 has 14 amino acids. Regarding the study as a whole: Anti-spike CD8 responses were favored by VDJdb matching, which missed private and CD4 specificities.

TCRdb processed the 5' RACE reads anew with MiXCR; each CDR3 protein has one entry. In the table there are 55,000 to 80,000 distinct CDR3 sequences, approximately 9.2% of which are singletons. This clonotype appeared a few times. The antigen is not known. The rearrangement links TRBV5-6 to TRBJ1-1, with unresolved D. The source is an adult who was a healthcare worker with PCR-confirmed SARS-CoV-2 infection or an uninfected control (not recorded which). Sequences were derived from whole blood, sampled at baseline. CDR3 bases: TGTGCCAGCAGCCTTTTAAGCCCTACAGAGGAAGCTTTCTTT. This sequence encodes CASSLLSPTEEAFF.